The 6 T cell receptor beta chains below all came from one sample that was sequenced in a study of blood T cell repertoires in COVID-19. Only in-frame clones appear in the TCRdb table, and some are missing; sequencing was by immunoSEQ multiplex PCR. The sample contains 180,000 or so clones, about 81% of which appear only once. The sequencing sample was made of peripheral blood. These receptors all come from a woman in her seventies with acute or convalescent COVID-19.

This sequence joins TRBV19 and TRBJ2-1; 12 bases map to TRBD2. Losses at the gene ends were 10 bases for V and 10 bases for J; bases not matched to a gene: 2. Germline-derived CDR1 and CDR2 are LNHDA and SQIVND (reference sequence). The CDR3 runs to 11 residues. CDR3 amino acids: CATGTSGEQFF. The CDR3, as DNA: TGTGCCACCGGGACTAGCGGGGAGCAGTTCTTC.

This clone was detected a few times. The chain links TRBV6-1 to TRBJ1-1; the match to TRBD1 covers 7 bases. Losses at the gene ends were 3 bases for V and 1 base for J; bases not matched to a gene: 5. Germline V lookup: CDR1 MNHNS, CDR2 SASEGT. The CDR3 length is 15 residues. Written as DNA, the CDR3 is TGTGCCAGCAGTGACCAGACAGGGTCGAACACTGAAGCTTTCTTT. It encodes CASSDQTGSNTEAFF.

J is TRBJ2-3 and V is TRBV6-4, with 8 bases matching TRBD2. This CDR3 spans 15 amino acids. Germline CDR1 reads MRHNA; CDR2 reads SNTAGT. The V segment lost 4 bases and the J segment 3 bases; nucleotides outside the gene matches: 6. CDR3 in DNA: TGTGCCAGCAGTGGGCCGGGACTAGAGACAGATACGCAGTATTTT. Encoded protein: CASSGPGLETDTQYF.

In nucleotides, the CDR3 is TGTGCCAGCAGTCGTGCGGTCGCGGGAGACTTTATAGATACGCAGTATTTT. Translation gives CASSRAVAGDFIDTQYF. The rearrangement uses TRBV28 and TRBJ2-3; 7 positions agree with TRBD2. Germline CDR1 is MDHEN and CDR2 is SYDVKM. CDR3 length equals 17 residues. The ends lost 5 bases at V and 5 bases at J; junction bases unmatched: 16.

The CDR3 DNA sequence: TGTGCCAGCAGGACGGCGCGGGGCACAGATACGCAGTATTTT. This gives the protein CASRTARGTDTQYF. J is TRBJ2-3 and V is TRBV6-5; a possible D gene is TRBD2 (5 bases). CDR3 length: 14 residues. V lost 6 bases to trimming and J lost 1 base, with 11 bases between them. CDR1 and CDR2 (germline): MNHEY, SVGAGI.

This clone is a singleton in its sample. This chain links TRBV2 with TRBJ1-1; 7 nucleotides line up with TRBD1. This CDR3 contains 13 residues. From germline, CDR1 is SNHLY and CDR2 FYNNEI. V gave up 4 bases and J gave up 10 bases; unmatched junction bases: 9. CDR3 residues: CASSGQGREVAFF. CDR3 nucleotides: TGTGCCAGCAGTGGACAGGGTAGGGAGGTAGCTTTCTTT.